The 21 T cell receptor beta chains presented below share a single source sample, sequenced in a study of blood T cells in healthy people across ages. A second PCR, run for about 7 to 11 cycles, used a sample-barcoded 5' primer plus a J-beta primer mix. TCRdb reanalysed the 5' RACE reads using MiXCR and keeps one entry per CDR3 protein. This sample has about 650,000 distinct CDR3 sequences, with approximately 30% found just once. Sequenced material: blood. The receptors derive from a woman aged 80 or older in good health.

This clonotype was seen more than once but under ten times. A much larger clone lies a single base off, so this may be a read error. This chain connects TRBV6-5 to TRBJ2-3; either TRBD1 or TRBD2 may supply D (5 bases each). The CDR3 consists of 15 residues. The V end was cut by 11 bases, the J end by 5 bases, with 23 bases between. CDR1 MNHEY and CDR2 SVGAGI come from the germline V gene. This CDR3 is CAGKQRGDQGDTQYF. CDR3 DNA sequence: TGTGCCGGCAAACAACGTGGGGACCAGGGAGATACGCAGTATTTT.

This clonotype has only a few counts. A much larger clone lies a single base off, so this may be a read error. This sequence joins TRBV3-1 and TRBJ2-3; 10 positions agree with TRBD2. CDR1 and CDR2 (germline): LGHDT, YNNKEL (reference sequence). The CDR3 has 14 amino acids. The CDR3 loop reads CASRGTSEADTRYF. The CDR3 region has the DNA TGTGCCAGCAGGGGGACTAGCGAAGCAGATACGCGGTATTTT.

This clonotype was seen more than once but under ten times. The chain joins TRBV15 to TRBJ1-5; a weak D match, TRBD1 (6 bases). The germline CDR1 and CDR2 sequences are LNHNV and YYDKDF (reference sequence). The CDR3 length is 20 residues. Trimming pared 0 bases from V and 0 bases from J, leaving 21 bases between. CDR3 residues: CATSRDRGSGASVSNQPQHF. DNA of the CDR3: TGTGCCACCAGCAGAGATAGGGGGAGTGGTGCGAGCGTTAGCAATCAGCCCCAGCATTTT.

This clonotype has more than one count but fewer than ten. Just one base apart from a much larger clone, this may be a read error. V gene TRBV7-2 combines with J gene TRBJ2-4; 7 nucleotides agree with TRBD1. CDR1 and CDR2 from the germline V gene are SGHTA and FQGNSA. With 1 base clipped from V and 13 bases from J, the junction kept 16 bases outside the gene matches. This CDR3 has 16 residues. The chain's CDR3 is CASSLGLDRVGNEQYF. The CDR3 nucleotides are TGTGCCAGCAGCTTAGGATTAGACAGGGTTGGCAATGAGCAGTACTTC.

V gene TRBV7-3 combines with J gene TRBJ1-1; unclear D gene. The V end was cut by 2 bases, the J end by 1 base, with 5 bases between. Germline V gene data show CDR1 as SGHTA and CDR2 as FQGTGA. The CDR3 covers 13 residues. This CDR3 is CASSLQTNTEAFF. DNA of the CDR3: TGTGCCAGCAGCTTACAGACGAACACTGAAGCTTTCTTT.

This clonotype has at least ten counts. This chain joins TRBV7-2 and TRBJ2-1, with TRBD1 matching over 12 bases. V dropped 2 bases and J dropped 7; count of bases not matched to a gene: 9. CDR1 SGHTA and CDR2 FQGNSA come from the germline V gene. The CDR3 has 17 residues. The CDR3 nucleotides read TGTGCCAGCAGCTTAATGGTGGGACAGGGGGCGCGAAATGAGCAGTTCTTC. Its protein product is CASSLMVGQGARNEQFF.

This clonotype was recorded at least ten times. J is TRBJ2-7 and V is TRBV15; tentative D call: TRBD1 (7 bases). Germline values: CDR1 LNHNV, CDR2 YYDKDF (reference sequence). The CDR3 consists of 14 residues. V was shortened by 5 bases and J by 3 bases, with 14 bases between the two germline ends. The CDR3 region is CATSPGGGFYEQYF. Here the CDR3 DNA reads TGTGCCACCAGCCCAGGAGGGGGCTTCTACGAGCAGTACTTC.

This clonotype was seen only a few times. This rearrangement joins TRBV12-3 or TRBV12-4 to TRBJ2-2; 9 bases match TRBD1. The CDR3 runs 14 residues. V was clipped by 6 bases and J by 6 bases; unmatched bases: 5. CDR3 nucleotides: TGTGCCAGCAGGCGGGACAGGGCGGCCGGGGAGCTGTTTTTT. This sequence encodes CASRRDRAAGELFF.

The J gene is TRBJ2-6, the V gene TRBV2; D gene ambiguous. V lost 6 bases to trimming and J lost 1 base, with 7 bases between them. CDR1 and CDR2 (germline): SNHLY, FYNNEI. The CDR3 is made up of 14 amino acids. For the CDR3, the DNA is TGTGCCAGCAGGGAGTGGTCTGGGGCCAACGTCCTGACTTTC. Translating it yields CASREWSGANVLTF.

CDR3 protein: CASSEGTSGRAYNEQFF. CDR3 in DNA: TGTGCCAGCAGTGAGGGGACTAGCGGAAGAGCCTACAATGAGCAGTTCTTC. The genes are TRBV2 and TRBJ2-1; 11 bases are shared with TRBD2. The germline gives CDR1 SNHLY, CDR2 FYNNEI. The CDR3 is 17 residues long. Trimming at V came to 3 bases and at J to 2 bases, leaving 6 bases not matched to a gene.

This clonotype was counted a few times. This chain uses TRBV5-4 with TRBJ2-5; D is possibly TRBD2 (6 bases). The CDR3 extends over 13 amino acids. Germline V gene data show CDR1 as SGHNT and CDR2 as YYREEE (reference sequence). Trimming stripped 8 bases from V and 11 bases from J, with 22 bases between. The CDR3 DNA follows: TGTGCCAGTTCCGGGACTTCCAACAATGAGCAGTACTTC. This encodes CASSGTSNNEQYF.

Details on this clonotype: With a much larger clone just one base away, this may be a read error. This rearrangement joins TRBV5-1 to TRBJ1-4; D unresolved. The V gene's germline CDR1 is SGHRS and CDR2 YFSETQ. This CDR3 spans 16 amino acids. In DNA form, the CDR3 reads TGCGCCAGCAGCCAGGCCATCCTTGCAACTAATGAAAAACTGTATTTT. This translates into CASSQAILATNEKLYF. The variable domain in full, completed from reference TRBV5-1 and TRBJ1-4, reads KAGVTQTPRYLIKTRGQQVTLSCSPISGHRSVSWYQQTPGQGLQFLFEYFSETQRNKGNFPGRFSGRQFSNSRSEMNVSTLELGDSALYLCASSQAILATNEKLYFGSGTQLSVL.

In its sample, this clonotype was seen a few times. The chain employs TRBV6-5 and TRBJ1-1, with D perhaps matching TRBD1 (5 bases). Germline V gene data show CDR1 as MNHEY and CDR2 as SVGAGI. CDR3 size: 14 residues. Trimming cost V 7 bases and J 5 bases, with 17 bases left between them. In DNA form, the CDR3 reads TGTGCCAGCACTAGGCGGGAAGGGGAGACTGAAGCTTTCTTT. As protein: CASTRREGETEAFF.

This clonotype was seen ten or more times. The rearrangement joins TRBV7-2 to TRBJ2-1; 9 positions match TRBD2. J gave up 0 bases and V 1 base, and 7 bases lay outside the gene matches. The germline V gene encodes CDR1 SGHTA and CDR2 FQGNSA. The CDR3 has 18 amino acids. DNA of the CDR3: TGTGCCAGCAGCTTAGAGAGGGCTAGCGGGGTCTCCTACAATGAGCAGTTCTTC. It codes for CASSLERASGVSYNEQFF.

There are many counts of this clonotype. This chain joins TRBV2 and TRBJ2-5; 14 bases are a match to TRBD2. There are 16 residues in the CDR3. From germline, CDR1 is SNHLY and CDR2 FYNNEI. The J segment lost 5 bases and the V segment lost 6 bases, leaving 8 bases of the junction unmatched. CDR3 in DNA: TGTGCCAGCAGGAGGACTAGCGGGGGGCCGGAGGAGACCCAGTACTTC. Residues: CASRRTSGGPEETQYF.

This clonotype came up many times. The chain combines TRBV7-6 with TRBJ2-7; possibly TRBD2 for D (6 bases). The germline gives CDR1 SGHVS, CDR2 FNYEAQ. CDR3 length: 14 residues. Trimming took off 8 bases at V and 3 bases at J, with 17 bases between the two ends. CDR3 sequence reads: CASGRGGDLYEQYF. The CDR3 coding sequence is TGTGCCAGCGGCCGCGGAGGGGACCTCTACGAGCAGTACTTC.

The chain couples TRBV12-3 or TRBV12-4 to TRBJ2-3, with D possibly called TRBD1 or TRBD2 (6 bases each). Trimming left V 2 bases short and J 5 bases short, with 17 bases between. The CDR3 totals 16 residues. The CDR3 protein is CASSLFGGPSGDTQYF. CDR3 DNA sequence: TGTGCCAGCAGTTTATTTGGGGGGCCTTCTGGAGATACGCAGTATTTT.

This clonotype was detected many times. The rearrangement links TRBV21-1 to TRBJ2-7; the D call in the table, TRBD1, was not verified against the DNA. TRBV21-1 is reported as a pseudogene. The CDR3 has 17 residues. Here the CDR3 DNA reads TGTGCCAGCAGCAAAGTAACTGGGGGGGCCCGGTGCCACGAGCAGTACTTC. This translates into CASSKVTGGARCHEQYF.

This clonotype has at least ten counts. The chain is built from TRBV2 and TRBJ2-7, with 7 bases lining up with TRBD1. Germline loops: CDR1 SNHLY, CDR2 FYNNEI. The CDR3 contains 12 residues. Trimming cost V 5 bases and J 10 bases; bases outside gene matches: 8. CDR3 nucleotide sequence: TGTGCCAGCAGTCTAATAGGGACAGAACAGTACTTC. Residues: CASSLIGTEQYF.

Notes on this clonotype: Given a much more abundant clone one base away, this may be a read error. The rearrangement uses TRBV9 and TRBJ2-4; D possibly corresponds to TRBD2 (6 bases). The DNA end is more similar to TRBJ2-7, so the J call may be wrong. This CDR3 is built from 15 residues. Germline V gives CDR1 SGDLS, CDR2 YYNGEE. The chain's CDR3 is CASIVDLGLGYEQYF. The DNA of the CDR3 is TGTGCCAGCATCGTAGACTTGGGACTCGGGTACGAGCAGTACTTC.

CDR3 residues: CAISAAENTEAFF. The CDR3 coding sequence is TGTGCCATCAGTGCGGCAGAGAACACTGAAGCTTTCTTT. V usage is TRBV10-3 and J usage is TRBJ1-1; no clear D gene. The CDR3 extends over 13 amino acids. Deletions cut 4 bases from V and 1 base from J, with 7 bases between. Per the germline V gene, CDR1 is ENHRY and CDR2 is SYGVKD.